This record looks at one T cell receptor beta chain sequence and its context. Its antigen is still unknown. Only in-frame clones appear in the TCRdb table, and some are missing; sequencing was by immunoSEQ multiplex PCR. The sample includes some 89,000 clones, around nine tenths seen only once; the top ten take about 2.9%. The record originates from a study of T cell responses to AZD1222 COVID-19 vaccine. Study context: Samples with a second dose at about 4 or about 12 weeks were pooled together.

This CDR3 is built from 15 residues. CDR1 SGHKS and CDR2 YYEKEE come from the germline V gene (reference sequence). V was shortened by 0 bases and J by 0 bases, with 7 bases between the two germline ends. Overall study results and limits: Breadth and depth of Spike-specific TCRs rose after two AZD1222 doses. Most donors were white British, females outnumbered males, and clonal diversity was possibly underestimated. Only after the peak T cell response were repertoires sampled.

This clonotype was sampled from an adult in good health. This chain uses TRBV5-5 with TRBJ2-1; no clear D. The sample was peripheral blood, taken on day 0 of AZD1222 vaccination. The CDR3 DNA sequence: TGTGCCAGCAGCTTGGGGGCGAGCTCCTACAATGAGCAGTTCTTC. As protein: CASSLGASSYNEQFF. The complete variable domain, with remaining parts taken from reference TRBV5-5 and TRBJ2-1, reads DAGVTQSPTHLIKTRGQQVTLRCSPISGHKSVSWYQQVLGQGPQFIFQYYEKEERGRGNFPDRFSARQFPNYSSELNVNALLLGDSALYLCASSLGASSYNEQFFGPGTRLTVL.